This T cell receptor beta chain stems from a study of blood T cell repertoires in COVID-19. Study-wide context: The study drew acute and convalescent COVID-19 samples from the United States, Italy and Spain. Nucleic acid was either cDNA or gDNA, and it came from T cells, B-cell-depleted T cells, or PBMCs.

As processed by the authors: Reference gene primer amplification gave estimated nucleated cell counts. This table comes from immunoSEQ multiplex PCR, and its TCRdb copy is limited to in-frame clones, with some not included. V and J calls and clone size follow that table, whereas D and trimming were derived from the DNA. The table lists about 75,000 clones, roughly 91% of them singletons. Between the trimmed V and J ends, which lost 3 bases and 2 bases, there was a span of 10 bases. Germline CDR1 is MGHRA and CDR2 is YSYEKL. The CDR3 spans 15 residues. Sequenced sample: peripheral blood. The sequence derives from a human donor in a cohort sampled during active COVID-19. The chain couples TRBV4-1 to TRBJ1-4; the D is unclear. CDR3 in DNA: TGCGCCAGCAGCCAGACCGCGGGGACTAATGAAAAACTGTTTTTT. This codes for CASSQTAGTNEKLFF.